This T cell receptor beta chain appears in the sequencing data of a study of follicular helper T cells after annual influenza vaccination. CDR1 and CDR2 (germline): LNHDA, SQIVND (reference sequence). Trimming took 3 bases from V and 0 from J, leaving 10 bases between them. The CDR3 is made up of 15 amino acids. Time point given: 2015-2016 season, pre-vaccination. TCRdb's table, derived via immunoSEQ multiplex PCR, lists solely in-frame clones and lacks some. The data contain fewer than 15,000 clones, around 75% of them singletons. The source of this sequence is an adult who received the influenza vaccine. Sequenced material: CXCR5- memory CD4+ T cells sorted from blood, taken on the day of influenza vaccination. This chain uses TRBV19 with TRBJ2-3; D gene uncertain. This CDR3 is CASSISRSSTDTQYF. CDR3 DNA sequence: TGTGCCAGTAGTATCTCCAGATCTAGCACAGATACGCAGTATTTT.